One sample yielded the 11 T cell receptor beta chains listed below, sequenced in a study of regulatory T cells in long-lasting Graves disease. Regarding time point: newly diagnosed GD, antithyroid drugs for less than 3 months. Scientists built the TCR library using RNA that was extracted from PBMCs. Through Arm-PCR of CDR3 regions and iRepertoire HTBI primers, TCR beta libraries were built. Using its own MiXCR run on the multiplex PCR reads, TCRdb lists one record per CDR3 protein. The table shows approximately 400,000 distinct CDR3 sequences, with around 16% occurring only once. These data were also filed under a second study, of T cells in Graves' hyperthyroidism and ophthalmopathy.

Sample: peripheral blood mononuclear cells (PBMCs), taken at new diagnosis, from a patient treated with antithyroid drugs. Receptors were obtained from a middle-aged woman with Graves disease.

This clonotype was counted at least ten times. The chain employs TRBV11-2 and TRBJ2-3; 12 bases map to TRBD2. This CDR3 is 18 amino acids long. V trimming: 1 base; J trimming: 4 bases; junction bases outside the gene matches: 9. Germline-derived CDR1 and CDR2 are SGHAT and FQNNGV. The CDR3 sequence is CASSLGGLAGGVPDTQYF. The CDR3 coding sequence is TGTGCCAGCAGCTTAGGAGGTCTAGCGGGAGGGGTGCCAGATACGCAGTATTTT.

This chain connects TRBV9 to TRBJ2-7; 8 bases are a match to TRBD2. The V and J ends lost 0 bases and 4 bases, in that order; junction bases with no gene match: 3. The length of the CDR3 is 14 residues. Germline loops: CDR1 SGDLS, CDR2 YYNGEE. The CDR3 nucleotides read TGTGCCAGCAGCGTAGACCCGGGGGGGTACGAGCAGTACTTC. It specifies CASSVDPGGYEQYF. The complete variable domain, with remaining parts taken from reference TRBV9 and TRBJ2-7, reads DSGVTQTPKHLITATGQRVTLRCSPRSGDLSVYWYQQSLDQGLQFLIQYYNGEERAKGNILERFSAQQFPDLHSELNLSSLELGDSALYFCASSVDPGGYEQYFGPGTRLTVT.

This chain joins TRBV3-1 and TRBJ2-2; 7 bases map to TRBD1. The CDR3 contains 14 residues. In germline, CDR1 is LGHDT, CDR2 YNNKEL (reference sequence). V shed 3 bases and J 8 bases; nucleotides not matched to a gene: 6. CDR3 DNA: TGTGCCAGCAGCCAGACAGGGAGCAGAGGGGAGCTGTTTTTT. Protein: CASSQTGSRGELFF.

As concerns this clonotype: The germline gene is not matched at one end of the junction; a read error may be the cause. This sequence joins TRBV30 and TRBJ2-2, with 11 bases fitting TRBD2. The length of the CDR3 is 16 residues. Germline CDR1 reads GTSNPN; CDR2 reads SVGIG (reference sequence). Here the CDR3 reads CAWSPLSGRVTAELFF. The DNA of the CDR3 is TGTGCCTGGAGTCCCCTTAGCGGGAGGGTCACCGCGGAGCTGTTTTTT.

The rearrangement uses TRBV15 and TRBJ1-5; 8 nucleotides line up with TRBD1. The junction had 7 bases not matched to a gene; V was cut back by 2 bases and J by 1 base. This CDR3 comprises 17 residues. Germline assignment: CDR1 LNHNV and CDR2 YYDKDF (reference sequence). The CDR3 DNA is TGTGCCACCAGCAGATCATTCGGACAGGGCAGCAATCAGCCCCAGCATTTT. Protein: CATSRSFGQGSNQPQHF.

The table lists this clonotype with many counts. V is TRBV2 and J is TRBJ2-2; TRBD2 might be the D (6 bases). Germline V lookup: CDR1 SNHLY, CDR2 FYNNEI. This CDR3 contains 18 residues. Trimming cost V 3 bases and J 2 bases, with 19 bases left between them. The CDR3 DNA reads TGTGCCAGCAGTGATCCCCGGGGTAGCGGAGTAAACACCGGGGAGCTGTTTTTT. This gives the protein CASSDPRGSGVNTGELFF.

This clonotype was seen only a few times. The rearrangement uses TRBV6-1 and TRBJ1-3, with no clear D. Germline-derived CDR1 and CDR2 are MNHNS and SASEGT. The CDR3 has 14 residues. Trimming removed 2 bases from V and 8 bases from J, with 13 bases in between. CDR3 nucleotides: TGTGCCAGCAGTGAAACTCTGGTGCCCTACACCATATATTTT. The encoded protein is CASSETLVPYTIYF.

A remark on this clonotype: A far larger clone is one nucleotide away, so this likely arose from a read error. V is TRBV28 and J is TRBJ1-4; 7 bases fit TRBD1. The germline CDR1 and CDR2 sequences are MDHEN and SYDVKM. V was clipped by 8 bases and J by 7 bases; unmatched bases: 10. This CDR3 has 14 amino acids. The chain's CDR3 is CASRTGVSSEKLFF. DNA for the CDR3: TGTGCCAGCCGAACAGGGGTATCTAGTGAAAAACTGTTTTTT.

On this clonotype itself: This clone may be a read error of a much larger clone one base away. The chain links TRBV28 to TRBJ2-7; D is uncertain. CDR1 and CDR2 (germline): MDHEN, SYDVKM. This CDR3 is built from 14 residues. CDR3 coding DNA: TGTGCCAGCAGTTTACCCTCCTCGCGCTACGAGCGGTACTTC. Its protein product is CASSLPSSRYERYF.

In this sample, this clonotype turned up a few times. Given a much more abundant clone one base away, this may be a read error. This chain connects TRBV6-5 to TRBJ1-2; tentative D call: TRBD1 (5 bases). The CDR3 is made up of 12 amino acids. V lost 2 bases and J 4 bases, leaving 5 bases between the germline ends. Germline values: CDR1 MNHEY, CDR2 SVGAGI. CDR3 protein: CASSYGGYGYTF. CDR3 DNA sequence: TGTGCCAGCAGTTACGGGGGCTATGGCTACACCTTC.

This clonotype was observed many times. This rearrangement joins TRBV20-1 to TRBJ2-3, with 8 bases matching TRBD1. The CDR3 spans 17 residues. V was pared by 0 bases and J by 3 bases, with 11 bases of the junction left unmatched. CDR1 is DFQATT, CDR2 SNEGSKA, per germline (reference sequence). This CDR3 reads CSARDLRDRRSTDTQYF. In DNA, the CDR3 is TGCAGTGCTAGAGATCTAAGGGACAGGCGTTCGACAGATACGCAGTATTTT.